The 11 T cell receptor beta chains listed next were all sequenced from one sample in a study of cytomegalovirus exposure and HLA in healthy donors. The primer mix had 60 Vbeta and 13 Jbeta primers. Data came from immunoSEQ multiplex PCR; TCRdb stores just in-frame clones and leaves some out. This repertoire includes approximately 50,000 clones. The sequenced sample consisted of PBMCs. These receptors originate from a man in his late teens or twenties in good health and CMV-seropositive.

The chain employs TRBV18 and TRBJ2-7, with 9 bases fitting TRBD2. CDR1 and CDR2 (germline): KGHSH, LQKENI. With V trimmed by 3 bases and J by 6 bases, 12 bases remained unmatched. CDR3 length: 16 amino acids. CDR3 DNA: TGTGCCAGCTCACCCAGATCACCGGGACTAGCTACCGAGCAGTACTTC. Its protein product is CASSPRSPGLATEQYF. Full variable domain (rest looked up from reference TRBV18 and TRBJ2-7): NAGVMQNPRHLVRRRGQEARLRCSPMKGHSHVYWYRQLPEEGLKFMVYLQKENIIDESGMPKERFSAEFPKEGPSILRIQQVVRGDSAAYFCASSPRSPGLATEQYFGPGTRLTVT.

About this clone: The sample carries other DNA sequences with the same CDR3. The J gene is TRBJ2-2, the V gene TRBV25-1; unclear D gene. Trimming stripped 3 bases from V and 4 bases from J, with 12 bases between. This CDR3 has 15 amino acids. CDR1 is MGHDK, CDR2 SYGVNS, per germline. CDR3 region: CASSDSKRGTGELFF. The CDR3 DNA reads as TGTGCCAGCAGTGACTCGAAGCGAGGCACCGGGGAGCTGTTTTTT.

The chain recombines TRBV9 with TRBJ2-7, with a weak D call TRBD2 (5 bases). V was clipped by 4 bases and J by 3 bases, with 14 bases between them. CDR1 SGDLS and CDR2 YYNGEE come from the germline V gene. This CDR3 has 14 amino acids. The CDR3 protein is CASSFSATSYEQYF. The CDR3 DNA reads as TGTGCCAGCAGCTTTTCCGCCACTAGCTACGAGCAGTACTTC.

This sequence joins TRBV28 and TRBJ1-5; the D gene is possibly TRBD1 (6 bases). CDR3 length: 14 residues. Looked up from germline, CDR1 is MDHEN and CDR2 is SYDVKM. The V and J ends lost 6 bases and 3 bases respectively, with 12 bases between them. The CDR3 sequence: CASRQGTLNQPQHF. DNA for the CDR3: TGTGCCAGCAGACAGGGCACCCTCAATCAGCCCCAGCATTTT.

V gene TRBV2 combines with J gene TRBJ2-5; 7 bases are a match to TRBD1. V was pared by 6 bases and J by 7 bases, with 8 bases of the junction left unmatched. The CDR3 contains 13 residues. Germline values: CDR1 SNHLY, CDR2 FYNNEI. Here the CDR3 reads CASRRDRKATQYF. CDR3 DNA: TGTGCCAGCAGACGGGACAGAAAAGCGACCCAGTACTTC. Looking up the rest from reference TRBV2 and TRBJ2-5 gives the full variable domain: EPEVTQTPSHQVTQMGQEVILRCVPISNHLYFYWYRQILGQKVEFLVSFYNNEISEKSEIFDDQFSVERPDGSNFTLKIRSTKLEDSAMYFCASRRDRKATQYFGPGTRLLVL.

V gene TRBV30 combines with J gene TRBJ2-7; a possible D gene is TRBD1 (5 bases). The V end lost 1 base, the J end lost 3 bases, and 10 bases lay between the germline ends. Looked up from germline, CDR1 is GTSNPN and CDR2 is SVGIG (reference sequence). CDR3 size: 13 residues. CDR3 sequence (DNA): TGTGCCTGGAGTGACCAGGACAACTACGAGCAGTACTTC. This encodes CAWSDQDNYEQYF.

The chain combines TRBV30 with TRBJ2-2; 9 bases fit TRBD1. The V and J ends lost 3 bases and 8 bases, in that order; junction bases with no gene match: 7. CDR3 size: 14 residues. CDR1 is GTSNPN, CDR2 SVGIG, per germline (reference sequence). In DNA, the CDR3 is TGTGCCTGGAGAACGGCCGGGACAGGGGGGGAGCTGTTTTTT. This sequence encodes CAWRTAGTGGELFF.

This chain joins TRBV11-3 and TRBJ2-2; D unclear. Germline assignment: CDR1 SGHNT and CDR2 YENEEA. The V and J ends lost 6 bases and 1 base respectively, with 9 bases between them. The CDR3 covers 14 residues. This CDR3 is CASRNLVNTGELFF. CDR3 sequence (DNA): TGTGCCAGCAGGAACCTAGTGAACACCGGGGAGCTGTTTTTT.

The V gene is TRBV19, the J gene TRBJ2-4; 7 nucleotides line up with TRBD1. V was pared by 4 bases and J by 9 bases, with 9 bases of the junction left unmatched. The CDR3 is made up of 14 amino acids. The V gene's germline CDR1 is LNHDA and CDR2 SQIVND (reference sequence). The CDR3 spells CASSTTGLKGIQYF. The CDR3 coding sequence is TGTGCCAGTAGTACGACAGGGTTGAAGGGCATTCAGTACTTC.

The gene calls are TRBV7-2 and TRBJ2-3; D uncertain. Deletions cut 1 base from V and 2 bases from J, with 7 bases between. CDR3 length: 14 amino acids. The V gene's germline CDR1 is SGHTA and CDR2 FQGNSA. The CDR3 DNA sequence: TGTGCCAGCAGCTTAGACTGGTACACAGATACGCAGTATTTT. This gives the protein CASSLDWYTDTQYF.

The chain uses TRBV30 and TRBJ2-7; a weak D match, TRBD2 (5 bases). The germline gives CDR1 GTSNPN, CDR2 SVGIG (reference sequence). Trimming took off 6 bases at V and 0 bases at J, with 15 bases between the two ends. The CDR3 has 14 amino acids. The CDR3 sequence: CACLRSVSSYEQYF. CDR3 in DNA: TGTGCCTGCCTTCGTAGCGTTAGCTCCTACGAGCAGTACTTC.